The T cell receptor beta chain under discussion was sequenced for a study of cytomegalovirus exposure and HLA in healthy donors. V shed 2 bases and J 8 bases; nucleotides not matched to a gene: 24. Germline V gene data show CDR1 as MGHRA and CDR2 as YSYEKL. The CDR3 loop spans 20 amino acids. About this clone: Its target is not known.

The PCR was carried out with 60 Vbeta primers and 13 Jbeta primers. Generated by immunoSEQ multiplex PCR, the TCRdb table keeps only in-frame clones and is missing some. The sample records about 180,000 clones, roughly 88% being singletons. Points from the study as a whole: Most of the TCR beta V segments (in an earlier analysis) were productive either about 87% or about 30% of the time. V- and J-gene trimming of TCR beta was linked (in a later analysis) to a missense DCLRE1C variant.

V and J are TRBV4-1 and TRBJ2-1, with 7 bases matching TRBD2. The sample comprised PBMCs. This clonotype originated in a girl aged 2 to 10 in good health and CMV-seropositive. The CDR3 DNA follows: TGCGCCAGCAGCCAACCCATATCCCTAACAGCGGGGCCTGTGTTCTATGAGCAGTTCTTC. The encoded protein is CASSQPISLTAGPVFYEQFF.